This T cell receptor (beta chain) was found in a study of early T cells in non-severe SARS-CoV-2 infection (dated by TCRdb to 2020 to 2023). The study in broad terms: Because TCR sequencing relied on bulk RNA taken from unsorted whole blood, pairing of alpha and beta chains was not possible. The paper's findings and limits, for the study overall: Matching against VDJdb was skewed toward anti-spike CD8 responses, likely underestimated virus-specific expansions, and missed private and CD4 specificities.

The study was a case-control design nested within a healthcare worker cohort in London, UK, with weekly nasopharyngeal swab PCR tests and blood sampling. Healthcare workers were recruited during the week of the UK lockdown, between 23 and 31 March 2020, and followed weekly for up to roughly 16 weeks. The CDR3 has 13 amino acids, counting the end cysteine and phenylalanine. Only the CDR3 DNA is retained, 39 bases long and in frame from the first base. V is pared back by 3 bases and J by 2 bases, with 6 bases lying between the germline termini. CDR1 is given as SSHAT and CDR2 as FNYEAQ, both from the germline V gene (reference sequence). This clonotype turned up a few times. Its antigen is still unknown. It has no much larger one-base neighbor in the sample; base qualities were not kept. Receptor libraries were prepared by 5' RACE. Data came from a NextSeq 500. The TCR library protocol attached unique molecular identifiers to individual cDNA molecules to correct for sequencing error and PCR bias. Both TCR alpha and beta chains were sequenced, and tight co-correlation was observed between alpha and beta sequence abundances in each sample. In the authors' own workflow: V gene, J gene and CDR3 annotation of TCR sequences was performed with Decombinator V4. TCRs were defined as expanded if a significant change between any two time points was detected under a Poisson model with p below 0.0001. TCR abundances were normalised to the total number of TCRs sequenced in each sample and reported as counts per million. MAIT TCRs were defined by TRAV1-2 paired with TRAJ12, TRAJ20 or TRAJ33, and iNKT TCRs by TRAV10 paired with TRAJ18. VDJdb, accessed on 1 November 2021, was searched for TCRs annotated for CMV, EBV and SARS-CoV-2, and TCRs annotated for more than one antigen were excluded. In TCRdb, the public reads were trimmed at Q25 with fastp and aligned with MiXCR, with productive beta chains retained. One record per CDR3 amino acid sequence lists the most common genes and DNA. The V and J calls shown here were made by TCRdb, not taken from the authors' results. The sample records 77,000 or so distinct CDR3 sequences, approximately 14% of which are singletons. The ten largest account for approximately 3.8% of the sample.

The V gene is TRBV7-7 and the J gene is TRBJ2-3, with the identity of the D gene unclear. Material: whole blood, obtained at baseline. The clonotype comes from an adult who was a healthcare worker with PCR-confirmed SARS-CoV-2 infection or an uninfected control (not recorded which). The CDR3 reads as follows: CASSFSLTDTQYF. Read as DNA, the sequence is TGTGCCAGCAGCTTTTCCCTCACAGATACGCAGTATTTT. With all but the CDR3 taken from the reference TRBV7-7 and TRBJ2-3 genes, the full variable domain is: GAGVSQSPRYKVTKRGQDVTLRCDPISSHATLYWYQQALGQGPEFLTYFNYEAQPDKSGLPSDRFSAERPEGSISTLTIQRTEQRDSAMYRCASSFSLTDTQYFGPGTRLTVL.